Listed below are T cell receptor beta chains from one sample, sequenced in a study of T cells after yellow fever vaccination. TCRdb re-derived calls from the 5' RACE reads in MiXCR, one entry per CDR3 protein. The sample records about 230,000 distinct CDR3 sequences, 6% to 8% being singletons. The specimen was CD4+ T cells sorted from PBMCs, collected on the day of the yellow fever booster vaccination. The receptors come from a man under 40 who received the YFV17D yellow fever vaccine. Both conserved end residues are part of each CDR3. The D gene is left open where the match is weak. Where a row states a size, it is once, few, many or the class of an expanded clone; other rows omit it.

d_call	v_call	clone_size	j_call	cdr3_aa	cdr3_nt
NA	TRBV5-5	NA	TRBJ1-1	CASSSTLQGRYTEAFF	TGTGCCAGCAGCTCCACTCTCCAGGGTCGGTACACTGAAGCTTTCTTT
NA	TRBV10-3	many	TRBJ2-2	CAIAGGLTGELFF	TGTGCCATCGCGGGTGGGCTAACCGGGGAGCTGTTTTTT
NA	TRBV5-1	few	TRBJ2-5	CASSYGGVQETQYF	TGCGCCAGCAGCTACGGCGGCGTACAAGAGACCCAGTACTTC
NA	TRBV29-1	NA	TRBJ2-1	CSVDRSDSSYNEQFF	TGCAGCGTTGACCGCTCCGACTCGTCCTACAATGAGCAGTTCTTC
TRBD2	TRBV7-2	few	TRBJ2-5	CASSLRLAGNQETQYF	TGTGCCAGCAGCCTCAGACTAGCGGGAAACCAAGAGACCCAGTACTTC
NA	TRBV5-1	few	TRBJ2-1	CASSAHREGNEQFF	TGCGCCAGCAGCGCGCACAGGGAAGGCAATGAGCAGTTCTTC
NA	TRBV10-2	many	TRBJ1-1	CASLNSGSNTEAFF	TGCGCCAGCCTAAACTCGGGGTCAAACACTGAAGCTTTCTTT
NA	TRBV5-1	few	TRBJ2-3	CASSFERPTDTQYF	TGCGCCAGCAGCTTTGAGCGGCCCACAGATACGCAGTATTTT
TRBD2	TRBV6-5	few	TRBJ2-5	CASSYPPTSGSWETQYF	TGTGCCAGCAGTTACCCCCCAACTAGCGGGAGTTGGGAGACCCAGTACTTC
NA	TRBV20-1	few	TRBJ2-3	CSASRWGLGTDTQYF	TGCAGTGCTAGTAGATGGGGCCTTGGCACAGATACGCAGTATTTT
TRBD2	TRBV20-1	many	TRBJ2-5	CSGSGYQETQYF	TGCAGTGGTAGCGGGTACCAAGAGACCCAGTACTTC
NA	TRBV12-3/TRBV12-4	NA	TRBJ2-3	CASSLRDRKDTQYF	TGTGCCAGCAGTTTGAGGGATAGGAAGGATACGCAGTATTTT